This is a list of T cell receptor beta chains from one sample in a study of breast tumors, draining lymph nodes, adjacent tissues. MiXCR, run by TCRdb on the multiplex PCR reads, gives a single entry per CDR3 protein. The data contain about 22,000 distinct CDR3 sequences, roughly 55% of them singletons. The sequenced material came from breast tumor tissue. The receptors were gathered from a female donor with breast cancer. Some clones in this sample may be carry-over from other donors' samples. Each CDR3 is given with its conserved first and last residue. The D gene is left open where the match is weak. Clone size is not always given. Where it is, it says once, few, many or a class for expanded clones.

v_call: TRBV7-3; d_call: NA; clone_size: NA; j_call: TRBJ2-7; cdr3_aa: CASRYGDFPSEQYF; cdr3_nt: TGTGCCAGCAGATACGGGGACTTCCCCTCCGAGCAGTACTTC
v_call: TRBV7-8; d_call: TRBD1; clone_size: NA; j_call: TRBJ2-7; cdr3_aa: CASSSGGTGLSYEQYF; cdr3_nt: TGTGCCAGCAGCTCCGGGGGGACAGGGCTCTCCTACGAGCAGTACTTC
v_call: TRBV20-1; d_call: TRBD2; clone_size: NA; j_call: TRBJ2-1; cdr3_aa: CSARLAGGNRGNEQFF; cdr3_nt: TGCAGTGCTAGACTAGCGGGAGGAAATCGGGGGAATGAGCAGTTCTTC
v_call: TRBV20-1; d_call: TRBD1; clone_size: NA; j_call: TRBJ2-2; cdr3_aa: CSASSPGQANTGELFF; cdr3_nt: TGCAGTGCTAGTTCGCCAGGACAGGCGAACACCGGGGAGCTGTTTTTT
v_call: TRBV9; d_call: TRBD2; clone_size: NA; j_call: TRBJ2-3; cdr3_aa: CASSVDSGPGTDTQYF; cdr3_nt: TGTGCCAGCAGCGTAGATAGCGGGCCAGGCACAGATACGCAGTATTTT
v_call: TRBV12-3/TRBV12-4; d_call: NA; clone_size: NA; j_call: TRBJ1-2; cdr3_aa: CASSSTRVDYTF; cdr3_nt: TGTGCCAGCAGTTCCACAAGGGTGGACTACACCTTC
v_call: TRBV27; d_call: NA; clone_size: NA; j_call: TRBJ1-6; cdr3_aa: CASSYDGGSPLHF; cdr3_nt: TGTGCCAGCAGTTACGACGGGGGTTCACCCCTCCACTTT
v_call: TRBV7-2; d_call: TRBD2; clone_size: medium-sized; j_call: TRBJ2-3; cdr3_aa: CASSLVTSGGDTQYF; cdr3_nt: TGTGCCAGCAGCTTAGTGACTAGCGGGGGGGATACGCAGTATTTT
v_call: TRBV15; d_call: NA; clone_size: NA; j_call: TRBJ2-1; cdr3_aa: CATSRGLLREQFF; cdr3_nt: TGTGCCACCAGCAGAGGTTTACTAAGGGAGCAGTTCTTC
v_call: TRBV9; d_call: TRBD2; clone_size: NA; j_call: TRBJ2-1; cdr3_aa: CASSVDAGGGDEQFF; cdr3_nt: TGTGCCAGCAGCGTAGATGCGGGGGGAGGGGATGAGCAGTTCTTC
v_call: TRBV19; d_call: NA; clone_size: many; j_call: TRBJ2-5; cdr3_aa: CASSIDLRWGETQYF; cdr3_nt: TGTGCCAGTAGTATAGATCTTCGTTGGGGCGAGACCCAGTACTTC
v_call: TRBV2; d_call: TRBD2; clone_size: NA; j_call: TRBJ2-1; cdr3_aa: CASSPAGGLSNEQFF; cdr3_nt: TGTGCCAGCAGTCCAGCGGGGGGGCTTAGCAATGAGCAGTTCTTC
v_call: TRBV6-6; d_call: TRBD1; clone_size: NA; j_call: TRBJ2-2; cdr3_aa: CASSYNTGAGELFF; cdr3_nt: TGTGCCAGCAGTTACAATACAGGGGCCGGGGAGCTGTTTTTT
v_call: TRBV7-8; d_call: NA; clone_size: many; j_call: TRBJ1-3; cdr3_aa: CASSFARDSGNTIYF; cdr3_nt: TGTGCCAGCAGCTTTGCCAGGGACTCTGGAAACACCATATATTTT
v_call: TRBV13; d_call: TRBD2; clone_size: many; j_call: TRBJ2-1; cdr3_aa: CASSPTPGLVMSEQFF; cdr3_nt: TGTGCCAGCAGCCCAACCCCGGGACTAGTCATGTCTGAGCAGTTCTTC
v_call: TRBV5-1; d_call: NA; clone_size: NA; j_call: TRBJ2-2; cdr3_aa: CASSSGITGELFF; cdr3_nt: TGCGCCAGCAGCTCAGGGATTACCGGGGAGCTGTTTTTT
v_call: TRBV7-8; d_call: NA; clone_size: many; j_call: TRBJ2-5; cdr3_aa: CASRKVEGDWETQYF; cdr3_nt: TGTGCCAGCAGAAAGGTGGAGGGGGACTGGGAGACCCAGTACTTC
v_call: TRBV2; d_call: NA; clone_size: many; j_call: TRBJ2-2; cdr3_aa: CASSESAGRGELFF; cdr3_nt: TGTGCCAGCAGTGAGTCGGCAGGCCGCGGGGAGCTGTTTTTT
v_call: TRBV12-3/TRBV12-4; d_call: NA; clone_size: hyperexpanded; j_call: TRBJ2-7; cdr3_aa: CASRPLGAHEQYF; cdr3_nt: TGTGCCAGCAGACCCCTTGGAGCCCACGAGCAGTACTTC
v_call: TRBV7-2; d_call: TRBD2; clone_size: few; j_call: TRBJ2-7; cdr3_aa: CASSPTSGSYEQYF; cdr3_nt: TGTGCCAGCAGCCCGACTAGCGGCTCCTACGAGCAGTACTTC
v_call: TRBV19; d_call: TRBD2; clone_size: many; j_call: TRBJ2-1; cdr3_aa: CASRAGGPNNEQFF; cdr3_nt: TGTGCCAGTAGAGCGGGGGGGCCTAACAATGAGCAGTTCTTC
v_call: TRBV12-3/TRBV12-4; d_call: NA; clone_size: NA; j_call: TRBJ2-5; cdr3_aa: CASSAPGFQFLRLPQETQYF; cdr3_nt: TGTGCCAGCAGTGCGCCGGGTTTCCAGTTCCTCCGACTCCCCCAAGAGACCCAGTACTTC
v_call: TRBV7-9; d_call: NA; clone_size: NA; j_call: TRBJ2-7; cdr3_aa: CASSSPRWSRDGGYEQYF; cdr3_nt: TGTGCCAGCAGCTCCCCCCGCTGGAGCAGGGATGGAGGCTACGAGCAGTACTTC
v_call: TRBV6-4; d_call: NA; clone_size: NA; j_call: TRBJ2-2; cdr3_aa: CASSDLGPPNTGELFF; cdr3_nt: TGTGCCAGCAGTGACTTGGGACCCCCGAACACCGGGGAGCTGTTTTTT
v_call: TRBV20-1; d_call: NA; clone_size: medium-sized; j_call: TRBJ2-7; cdr3_aa: CSARDGYSYEQYF; cdr3_nt: TGCAGTGCTAGAGACGGCTACTCCTACGAGCAGTACTTC
v_call: TRBV7-6; d_call: NA; clone_size: medium-sized; j_call: TRBJ2-2; cdr3_aa: CASSLGGADGELFF; cdr3_nt: TGTGCCAGCAGCTTGGGGGGCGCTGACGGGGAGCTGTTTTTT
v_call: TRBV29-1; d_call: TRBD1; clone_size: few; j_call: TRBJ1-2; cdr3_aa: CSAPGDREGYTF; cdr3_nt: TGCAGCGCACCCGGTGACAGGGAAGGCTACACCTTC
v_call: TRBV4-3; d_call: TRBD2; clone_size: once; j_call: TRBJ2-3; cdr3_aa: CASSQRSGRSFDTQYF; cdr3_nt: TGCGCCAGCAGCCAGAGAAGCGGGAGGTCATTTGATACGCAGTATTTT
v_call: TRBV5-1; d_call: NA; clone_size: NA; j_call: TRBJ1-3; cdr3_aa: CASSLEGTGNTIYF; cdr3_nt: TGCGCCAGCAGCTTGGAGGGGACTGGAAACACCATATATTTT
v_call: TRBV11-2; d_call: TRBD1; clone_size: once; j_call: TRBJ2-1; cdr3_aa: CASSLVTGGANNEQFF; cdr3_nt: TGTGCCAGCAGCTTAGTGACAGGGGGCGCTAACAATGAGCAGTTCTTC
v_call: TRBV7-2; d_call: TRBD2; clone_size: medium-sized; j_call: TRBJ2-7; cdr3_aa: CASSLERGPTYEQYF; cdr3_nt: TGTGCCAGCAGCTTAGAGCGGGGGCCCACCTACGAGCAGTACTTC
v_call: TRBV20-1; d_call: NA; clone_size: once; j_call: TRBJ1-2; cdr3_aa: CSASSGFGYTF; cdr3_nt: TGCAGTGCTAGCTCAGGGTTTGGCTACACCTTC
v_call: TRBV20-1; d_call: NA; clone_size: once; j_call: TRBJ2-7; cdr3_aa: CSARGPRYEQYF; cdr3_nt: TGCAGTGCTAGAGGACCCCGCTACGAGCAGTACTTC
v_call: TRBV4-3; d_call: TRBD1; clone_size: NA; j_call: TRBJ1-3; cdr3_aa: CASSQGPGTGSGNTIYF; cdr3_nt: TGCGCCAGCAGCCAGGGGCCCGGGACAGGGTCTGGAAACACCATATATTTT
v_call: TRBV7-9; d_call: TRBD2; clone_size: NA; j_call: TRBJ2-1; cdr3_aa: CARSWRAGYNEQFF; cdr3_nt: TGTGCCAGGAGTTGGCGAGCGGGGTACAATGAGCAGTTCTTC
v_call: TRBV6-5; d_call: NA; clone_size: many; j_call: TRBJ2-1; cdr3_aa: CASSYLGTYNEQFF; cdr3_nt: TGTGCCAGCAGTTACTTAGGGACCTACAATGAGCAGTTCTTC
v_call: TRBV7-9; d_call: NA; clone_size: NA; j_call: TRBJ2-3; cdr3_aa: CASSLMGAGTDTQYF; cdr3_nt: TGTGCCAGCAGCTTAATGGGGGCTGGAACAGATACGCAGTATTTT
v_call: TRBV20-1; d_call: TRBD2; clone_size: NA; j_call: TRBJ2-7; cdr3_aa: CSARGGGYNSEQHF; cdr3_nt: TGCAGTGCTAGGGGGGGGGGGTACAATTCCGAGCAGCACTTC
v_call: TRBV2; d_call: NA; clone_size: NA; j_call: TRBJ1-3; cdr3_aa: CASSVDGNTIYF; cdr3_nt: TGTGCCAGCAGTGTAGATGGAAACACCATATATTTT
v_call: TRBV3-1; d_call: NA; clone_size: many; j_call: TRBJ1-4; cdr3_aa: CASSAQGKNNEKLFF; cdr3_nt: TGTGCCAGCAGCGCCCAGGGGAAGAATAATGAAAAACTGTTTTTT
v_call: TRBV25-1; d_call: NA; clone_size: NA; j_call: TRBJ2-2; cdr3_aa: CASSAIGTGTGELFF; cdr3_nt: TGTGCCAGCAGTGCAATAGGAACAGGGACCGGGGAGCTGTTTTTT
v_call: TRBV10-3; d_call: NA; clone_size: NA; j_call: TRBJ1-6; cdr3_aa: CAISPIQWYSPLHF; cdr3_nt: TGTGCCATCAGTCCCATACAGTGGTATTCACCCCTCCACTTT
v_call: TRBV4-1; d_call: NA; clone_size: many; j_call: TRBJ2-3; cdr3_aa: CASSQEGGKGDTQYF; cdr3_nt: TGCGCCAGCAGCCAAGAAGGAGGGAAAGGAGATACGCAGTATTTT
v_call: TRBV6-6; d_call: TRBD2; clone_size: NA; j_call: TRBJ2-7; cdr3_aa: CASSFKAAPTSGRAAYYEQYF; cdr3_nt: TGTGCCAGCAGTTTCAAGGCAGCCCCGACTAGCGGGAGGGCTGCATACTACGAGCAGTACTTC
v_call: TRBV12-3/TRBV12-4; d_call: TRBD1; clone_size: many; j_call: TRBJ2-2; cdr3_aa: CASTTGQGRTGELFF; cdr3_nt: TGTGCCAGCACCACCGGACAGGGTAGGACCGGGGAGCTGTTTTTT
v_call: TRBV27; d_call: TRBD2; clone_size: many; j_call: TRBJ2-1; cdr3_aa: CASNRGLAALGEQFF; cdr3_nt: TGTGCCAGCAACCGAGGACTAGCGGCTTTGGGTGAGCAGTTCTTC
v_call: TRBV20-1; d_call: TRBD1; clone_size: NA; j_call: TRBJ1-5; cdr3_aa: CSAWTGVNQPQHF; cdr3_nt: TGCAGTGCTTGGACAGGGGTTAATCAGCCCCAGCATTTT
v_call: TRBV19; d_call: NA; clone_size: NA; j_call: TRBJ2-1; cdr3_aa: CASSIFSPSSYNEQFF; cdr3_nt: TGTGCCAGTAGTATCTTCTCTCCGAGCTCCTACAATGAGCAGTTCTTC
v_call: TRBV6-5; d_call: TRBD2; clone_size: medium-sized; j_call: TRBJ2-2; cdr3_aa: CAIVSGGVGGELFF; cdr3_nt: TGTGCCATCGTCTCGGGGGGGGTTGGCGGGGAGCTGTTTTTT
v_call: TRBV14; d_call: TRBD1; clone_size: many; j_call: TRBJ2-2; cdr3_aa: CASRETGGDTGELFF; cdr3_nt: TGTGCCAGCAGGGAGACAGGGGGTGACACCGGGGAGCTGTTTTTT
v_call: TRBV10-1; d_call: NA; clone_size: NA; j_call: TRBJ1-1; cdr3_aa: CASSQGRGTEAFF; cdr3_nt: TGCGCCAGCAGTCAGGGGCGGGGGACTGAAGCTTTCTTT
v_call: TRBV15; d_call: TRBD1; clone_size: NA; j_call: TRBJ1-6; cdr3_aa: CATSRDRGRNSPLHF; cdr3_nt: TGTGCCACCAGCAGAGACAGGGGGCGGAATTCACCCCTCCACTTT